The table lists the clone carrying this T cell receptor (beta chain) with many counts. TCRdb redid the calling of the PCR reads with MiXCR, one entry per CDR3 protein. The table includes around 100,000 distinct CDR3 sequences, around 56% detected once. This sample was included in a study of CDR3 diversity in severe acne. Deletions cut 5 bases from V and 1 base from J, with 9 bases between. The CDR3 is made up of 13 amino acids. Germline loops: CDR1 SGHVS, CDR2 FNYEAQ. What was sequenced was blood. This receptor was identified in a male donor with acne. This chain links TRBV7-6 with TRBJ2-7; D perhaps matches TRBD1 (6 bases). The CDR3 DNA follows: TGTGCCAGCAGCCAACAGGGATCCTACGAGCAGTACTTC. It is translated as CASSQQGSYEQYF.